The clone carrying this T cell receptor (beta chain) has just a few counts. In TCRdb, the RACE reads were re-called with MiXCR into one record per CDR3 protein. The sample lists 75,000 to 100,000 distinct CDR3 sequences; 9.3% were seen once. These data originate in a study of human T cells and chemical hapten exposure. This CDR3 region has 15 residues. Unmatched junction bases numbered 6, after V lost 7 bases and J lost 0 bases. Per the germline V gene, CDR1 is LNHDA and CDR2 is SQIVND (reference sequence). The time point denotes: patch test 2, 6 weeks after DPC sensitization. Treatment denoted: therapeutic diphenylcyclopropenone sensitization with weekly scalp DPC.

The source was whole blood, collected in connection with sensitization to the hapten diphenylcyclopropenone (DPC). The TCR was taken from a woman in her 40s with alopecia areata. Some clones in this sample may be carry-over from other donors' samples. This chain uses TRBV19 with TRBJ1-5; 7 bases line up with TRBD1. CDR3 DNA: TGTGCCAGTAATCAGGACAGGCTTAGCAATCAGCCCCAGCATTTT. Amino acid sequence: CASNQDRLSNQPQHF. Using reference TRBV19 and TRBJ1-5 for the parts outside the CDR3, the full variable domain is DGGITQSPKYLFRKEGQNVTLSCEQNLNHDAMYWYRQDPGQGLRLIYYSQIVNDFQKGDIAEGYSVSREKKESFPLTVTSAQKNPTAFYLCASNQDRLSNQPQHFGDGTRLSIL.